A single sample gave rise to the 30 T cell receptor beta chains below, sequenced in a study of memory CD4+ T cells and cytomegalovirus serostatus. The table came from immunoSEQ multiplex PCR; TCRdb's copy has only in-frame clones and leaves some out. The table includes over 65,000 clones, around 80% detected once. Single viable CD3+CD4+CD8-CD45RO+ cells were sorted as the memory CD4+ T cells. Specimen: memory CD4+ T cells from blood. These receptors were collected from an adult in good health and CMV-seronegative.

This chain links TRBV4-2 with TRBJ2-7, with 9 bases identical to TRBD2. The trim removed 0 bases at V and 2 bases at J, leaving 5 bases unmatched. The CDR3 contains 16 residues. Germline CDR1 LGHNA, CDR2 YNFKEQ. The CDR3 spells CASSQDASGNTYEQYF. The CDR3 region has the DNA TGTGCCAGCAGCCAAGATGCTAGCGGGAATACCTACGAGCAGTACTTC.

The chain couples TRBV6-5 to TRBJ2-5, with 9 bases that match TRBD2. Trimming took 6 bases from V and 2 from J; bases not matched to a gene: 7. From germline, CDR1 is MNHEY and CDR2 SVGAGI. The CDR3 is 15 amino acids. Written as DNA, the CDR3 is TGTGCCAGCAGGGATAGCGGGGGTCCGCAAGAGACCCAGTACTTC. Its protein is CASRDSGGPQETQYF.

The rearrangement uses TRBV30 and TRBJ1-1; D ambiguous. Germline V CDR1 and CDR2: GTSNPN, SVGIG (reference sequence). V was shortened by 2 bases and J by 6 bases, with 10 bases between the two germline ends. The CDR3 length is 12 residues. This CDR3 reads CAWSSGPAEAFF. CDR3 coding DNA: TGTGCCTGGAGTTCCGGACCGGCTGAAGCTTTCTTT.

This chain links TRBV11-2 with TRBJ2-6; no reliable D call. Germline lookup yields CDR1 SGHAT and CDR2 FQNNGV. V was clipped by 0 bases and J by 1 base, with 7 bases between them. The CDR3 loop spans 16 amino acids. CDR3 in DNA: TGTGCCAGCAGCTTAGACCTAGATTCTGGGGCCAACGTCCTGACTTTC. Translating it yields CASSLDLDSGANVLTF.

The rearrangement joins TRBV19 to TRBJ1-1; 8 bases are a match to TRBD1. With 6 bases clipped from V and 5 bases from J, the junction kept 5 bases outside the gene matches. Germline-derived CDR1 and CDR2 are LNHDA and SQIVND (reference sequence). The CDR3 is 13 amino acids. For the CDR3, the DNA is TGTGCCAGTAGCCAAGACAGGGGAACTGAAGCTTTCTTT. Protein: CASSQDRGTEAFF. The full variable domain, completed using reference TRBV19 and TRBJ1-1, is DGGITQSPKYLFRKEGQNVTLSCEQNLNHDAMYWYRQDPGQGLRLIYYSQIVNDFQKGDIAEGYSVSREKKESFPLTVTSAQKNPTAFYLCASSQDRGTEAFFGQGTRLTVV.

This clone has just one count. This sequence joins TRBV5-1 and TRBJ2-2, with a weak D call TRBD2 (6 bases). This CDR3 has 15 residues. The germline V gene encodes CDR1 SGHRS and CDR2 YFSETQ. Trimming removed 6 bases from V and 2 bases from J, with 14 bases in between. The CDR3 coding sequence is TGCGCCAGCACGACCGGGACTTACAACACCGGGGAGCTGTTTTTT. Encoded protein: CASTTGTYNTGELFF.

The genes are TRBV5-1 and TRBJ1-4; D call uncertain. This CDR3 spans 16 amino acids. Trimming removed 0 bases from V and 6 bases from J, with 15 bases in between. Germline-derived CDR1 and CDR2 are SGHRS and YFSETQ. CDR3 loop: CASSLGPATPDEKLFF. The CDR3 DNA is TGCGCCAGCAGCTTGGGGCCAGCTACCCCGGATGAAAAACTGTTTTTT.

This chain uses TRBV6-5 with TRBJ1-2; D is perhaps TRBD1 (6 bases). Germline CDR1 is MNHEY and CDR2 is SVGAGI. CDR3 length: 13 residues. Trimming removed 6 bases from V and 2 bases from J, with 10 bases in between. The CDR3 here is CASSPTGNYGYTF. The CDR3 DNA reads TGTGCCAGCAGCCCCACAGGGAACTATGGCTACACCTTC.

The J gene is TRBJ1-1, the V gene TRBV7-9; D is unclear. The CDR3 sequence is 15 residues long. The V end was cut by 5 bases, the J end by 1 base, with 14 bases between. Germline lookup yields CDR1 SEHNR and CDR2 FQNEAQ (reference sequence). The CDR3 region has the DNA TGTGCCAGCAGCCCAAACCGGTGGGGGAACACTGAAGCTTTCTTT. It specifies CASSPNRWGNTEAFF.

The chain links TRBV5-4 to TRBJ1-2, with 11 bases that match TRBD1. The germline V gene has CDR1 SGHNT and CDR2 YYREEE (reference sequence). The J segment lost 7 bases and the V segment lost 3 bases, leaving 2 bases of the junction unmatched. This CDR3 has 13 residues. The CDR3 spells CASSWTGGSGYTF. The CDR3 bases are TGTGCCAGCAGCTGGACAGGGGGCAGTGGCTACACCTTC.

V usage is TRBV10-2 and J usage is TRBJ1-1; no firm D call. Trimming pared 1 base from V and 4 bases from J, leaving 7 bases between. The CDR3 sequence is 13 residues long. CDR1 is WSHSY and CDR2 is SAAADI in the germline V gene. CDR3 sequence reads: CASSEYESTEAFF. CDR3 coding DNA: TGCGCCAGCAGTGAGTATGAGAGCACTGAAGCTTTCTTT.

The chain is built from TRBV6-5 and TRBJ2-3; D uncertain. Germline V gene lookup returns CDR1 MNHEY and CDR2 SVGAGI. This CDR3 is built from 15 residues. Trimming took off 0 bases at V and 0 bases at J, with 7 bases between the two ends. Here the CDR3 DNA reads TGTGCCAGCAGTTACTCCGGCAGGAGCACAGATACGCAGTATTTT. Amino acid sequence: CASSYSGRSTDTQYF.

This sequence joins TRBV15 and TRBJ1-1; D remains ambiguous. Trimming pared 1 base from V and 1 base from J, leaving 13 bases between. Germline V CDR1 and CDR2: LNHNV, YYDKDF (reference sequence). The CDR3 has 16 residues. This CDR3 is CATSRGESSTNTEAFF. CDR3 coding DNA: TGTGCCACCAGCAGAGGGGAAAGCAGTACGAACACTGAAGCTTTCTTT.

The chain recombines TRBV4-3 with TRBJ1-3; no reliable D call. V lost 0 bases, J lost 0 bases, and 9 bases lay in between. CDR3 length: 16 residues. Looked up from germline, CDR1 is LGHNA and CDR2 is YSLEER. In DNA, the CDR3 is TGCGCCAGCAGCCAAGAGAGGACCAACTCTGGAAACACCATATATTTT. It codes for CASSQERTNSGNTIYF.

This chain's CDR3 is CAIGTGARNTIYF. The CDR3 DNA follows: TGTGCCATCGGGACAGGGGCCCGAAACACCATATATTTT. The chain uses TRBV10-3 and TRBJ1-3; TRBD1 matches 10 bases. The CDR3 length is 13 residues. From germline, CDR1 is ENHRY and CDR2 SYGVKD. J gave up 5 bases and V 8 bases, and 3 bases lay outside the gene matches.

The rearrangement joins TRBV4-1 to TRBJ1-3; D remains unclear. Trimming cost V 5 bases and J 3 bases, with 8 bases left between them. Germline-derived CDR1 and CDR2 are MGHRA and YSYEKL. This CDR3 is built from 13 residues. In nucleotides, the CDR3 is TGCGCCAGCAGCACGGGGTATGGAAACACCATATATTTT. Protein: CASSTGYGNTIYF.

V gene TRBV19 combines with J gene TRBJ2-7; 7 nucleotides align to TRBD1. Germline CDR1 LNHDA, CDR2 SQIVND (reference sequence). Germline trimming cut 5 bases from V and 0 bases from J; bases unmatched to any gene: 4. The CDR3 consists of 14 residues. CDR3 nucleotides: TGTGCCAGTAGTGGACAGGTGAGCTCCTACGAGCAGTACTTC. Translated: CASSGQVSSYEQYF.

The rearrangement joins TRBV9 to TRBJ2-1, with 8 positions matching TRBD1. V shed 4 bases and J 3 bases; nucleotides not matched to a gene: 6. In germline, CDR1 is SGDLS, CDR2 YYNGEE. The CDR3 consists of 15 residues. CDR3 in amino acids: CASSTTGTGYNEQFF. CDR3 DNA: TGTGCCAGCAGCACGACCGGGACAGGCTACAATGAGCAGTTCTTC. Looking up the rest from reference TRBV9 and TRBJ2-1 gives the full variable domain: DSGVTQTPKHLITATGQRVTLRCSPRSGDLSVYWYQQSLDQGLQFLIQYYNGEERAKGNILERFSAQQFPDLHSELNLSSLELGDSALYFCASSTTGTGYNEQFFGPGTRLTVL.

The chain carries TRBV5-4 and TRBJ1-1, with D possibly matching TRBD1 (5 bases). Germline V CDR1 and CDR2: SGHNT, YYREEE (reference sequence). The CDR3 sequence is 15 residues long. Trimming cost V 3 bases and J 0 bases, with 12 bases left between them. The DNA for the CDR3 is TGTGCCAGCAGCTCCTTGGGGCAGATGAACACTGAAGCTTTCTTT. Residues: CASSSLGQMNTEAFF.

The V call is TRBV19, the J call TRBJ1-2; maybe TRBD1 (6 bases). Germline loops: CDR1 LNHDA, CDR2 SQIVND (reference sequence). The CDR3 length is 16 residues. V lost 4 bases to trimming and J lost 4 bases, with 19 bases between them. The chain's CDR3 is CASSTPNDRNRYGYTF. DNA for the CDR3: TGTGCCAGTAGTACCCCAAATGACAGGAATCGCTATGGCTACACCTTC.

The chain joins TRBV6-5 to TRBJ1-6, with TRBD1 matching over 7 bases. The CDR3 covers 15 residues. Germline loops: CDR1 MNHEY, CDR2 SVGAGI. With V trimmed by 7 bases and J by 0 bases, 3 bases remained unmatched. CDR3 amino acids: CASTRGNSYNSPLHF. CDR3 DNA: TGTGCCAGCACCAGGGGGAACTCCTATAATTCACCCCTCCACTTT.

The chain has TRBV6-5 and TRBJ1-2; tentatively, D is TRBD1 (6 bases). The CDR3 sequence is 13 residues long. Germline-derived CDR1 and CDR2 are MNHEY and SVGAGI. The V gene lost 6 bases and the J gene lost 7 bases, with 15 bases spanning the gap. The CDR3: CASRATGSRGYTF. CDR3 DNA: TGTGCCAGCAGGGCCACAGGGAGTCGTGGCTACACCTTC.

The rearrangement uses TRBV5-1 and TRBJ2-1, with D maybe TRBD1 (6 bases). V shed 0 bases and J shed 14 bases, with 9 bases lying between them. Germline CDR1 reads SGHRS; CDR2 reads YFSETQ. The CDR3 contains 11 residues. The CDR3 DNA sequence: TGCGCCAGCAGCTTGGACAGGGCGAAGTTCTTC. The encoded protein is CASSLDRAKFF.

This sequence joins TRBV27 and TRBJ1-2; D unresolved. In germline, CDR1 is MNHEY, CDR2 SMNVEV (reference sequence). The length of the CDR3 is 14 residues. Trimming left V 6 bases short and J 4 bases short, with 15 bases between. The CDR3 loop reads CASSQDLQVYGYTF. CDR3 DNA sequence: TGTGCCAGCAGCCAGGACCTCCAGGTCTATGGCTACACCTTC.

The V call is TRBV11-2, the J call TRBJ1-2; D remains unclear. Germline CDR1 SGHAT, CDR2 FQNNGV. Trimming removed 5 bases at V and 2 bases at J, with 9 bases between. The CDR3 has 13 amino acids. CDR3 bases: TGTGCCAGCAGCCCCTTAGGGAACTATGGCTACACCTTC. Protein sequence: CASSPLGNYGYTF.

The chain couples TRBV6-5 to TRBJ1-1; D remains ambiguous. Germline V gene data show CDR1 as MNHEY and CDR2 as SVGAGI. The V and J ends lost 6 bases and 0 bases respectively, with 8 bases between them. There are 13 residues in the CDR3. The chain's CDR3 is CASRTLVNTEAFF. The CDR3 region has the DNA TGTGCCAGCAGGACCCTAGTGAACACTGAAGCTTTCTTT.

The J gene is TRBJ1-1, the V gene TRBV19; 12 bases agree with TRBD1. The CDR3 is made up of 16 amino acids. Germline values: CDR1 LNHDA, CDR2 SQIVND (reference sequence). Trimming took 5 bases from V and 5 from J; bases not matched to a gene: 9. The CDR3 DNA is TGTGCCAGTAGTTCCGGGACAGGGGGCGCGCGGACTGAAGCTTTCTTT. Amino acid sequence: CASSSGTGGARTEAFF.

The CDR3 loop reads CASSIRGDNQPQHF. CDR3 in DNA: TGTGCCAGTAGTATACGGGGGGACAATCAGCCCCAGCATTTT. The chain links TRBV19 to TRBJ1-5, with a possible D match to TRBD1 (5 bases). Germline loops: CDR1 LNHDA, CDR2 SQIVND (reference sequence). The CDR3 has 14 amino acids. Deletions cut 2 bases from V and 3 bases from J, with 8 bases between.

CDR3 region: CASSLGGGAYNEQFF. For the CDR3, the DNA is TGTGCCAGCAGCCTAGGCGGGGGGGCCTACAATGAGCAGTTCTTC. The chain is built from TRBV11-3 and TRBJ2-1; 9 bases are a match to TRBD2. Germline V gene lookup returns CDR1 SGHNT and CDR2 YENEEA. J gave up 2 bases and V 5 bases, and 4 bases lay outside the gene matches. The CDR3 contains 15 residues.

The chain uses TRBV7-2 and TRBJ1-6, with a possible D match to TRBD1 (5 bases). Trimming stripped 0 bases from V and 10 bases from J, with 13 bases between. The CDR3 has 15 amino acids. Per germline, CDR1 SGHTA and CDR2 FQGNSA. The CDR3 DNA follows: TGTGCCAGCAGCTTAGCTCAGGGTTTGTACTCACCCCTCCACTTT. Its translation is CASSLAQGLYSPLHF.